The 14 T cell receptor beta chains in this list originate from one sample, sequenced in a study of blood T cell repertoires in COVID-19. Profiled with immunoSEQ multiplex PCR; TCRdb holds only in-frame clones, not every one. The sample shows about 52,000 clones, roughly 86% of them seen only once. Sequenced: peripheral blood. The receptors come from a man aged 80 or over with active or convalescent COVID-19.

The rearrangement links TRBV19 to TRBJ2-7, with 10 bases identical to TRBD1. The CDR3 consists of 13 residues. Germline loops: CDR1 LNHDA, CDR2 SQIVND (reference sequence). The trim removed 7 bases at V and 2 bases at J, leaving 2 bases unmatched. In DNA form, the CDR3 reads TGTGCCAGTAAGGACAGGGGGGCCTACGAGCAGTACTTC. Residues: CASKDRGAYEQYF.

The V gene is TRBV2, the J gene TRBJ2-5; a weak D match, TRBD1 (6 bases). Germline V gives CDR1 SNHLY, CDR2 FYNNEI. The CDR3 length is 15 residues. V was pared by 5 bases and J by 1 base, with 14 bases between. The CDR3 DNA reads TGTGCCAGCAGTTTTTTAGACAGGTCCCAAGAGACCCAGTACTTC. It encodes CASSFLDRSQETQYF.

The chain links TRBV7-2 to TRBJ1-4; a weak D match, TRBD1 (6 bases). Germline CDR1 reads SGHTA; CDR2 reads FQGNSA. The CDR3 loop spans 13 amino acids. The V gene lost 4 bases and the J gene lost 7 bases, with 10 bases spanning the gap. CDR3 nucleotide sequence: TGTGCCAGCAGCTCTCCCAGGGGTGAAAAACTGTTTTTT. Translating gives CASSSPRGEKLFF.

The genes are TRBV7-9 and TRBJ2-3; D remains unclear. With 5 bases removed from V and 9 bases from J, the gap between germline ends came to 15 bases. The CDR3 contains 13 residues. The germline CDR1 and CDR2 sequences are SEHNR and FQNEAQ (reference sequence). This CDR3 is CASSPNSLGTQYF. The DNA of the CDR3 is TGTGCCAGCAGCCCCAATAGCCTCGGAACGCAGTATTTT.

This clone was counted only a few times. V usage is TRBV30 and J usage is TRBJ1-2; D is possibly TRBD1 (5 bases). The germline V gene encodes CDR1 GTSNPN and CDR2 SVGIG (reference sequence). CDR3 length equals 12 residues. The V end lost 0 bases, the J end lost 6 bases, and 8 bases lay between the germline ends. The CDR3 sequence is CAWSVGGDGYTF. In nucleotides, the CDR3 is TGTGCCTGGAGTGTAGGAGGGGATGGCTACACCTTC. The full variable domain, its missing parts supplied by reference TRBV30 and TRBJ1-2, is SQTIHQWPATLVQPVGSPLSLECTVEGTSNPNLYWYRQAAGRGLQLLFYSVGIGQISSEVPQNLSASRPQDRQFILSSKKLLLSDSGFYLCAWSVGGDGYTFGSGTRLTVV.

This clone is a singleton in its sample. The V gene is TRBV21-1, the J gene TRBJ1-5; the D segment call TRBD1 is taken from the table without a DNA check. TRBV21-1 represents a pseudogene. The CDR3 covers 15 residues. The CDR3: CASSWTGRSNQPQHF. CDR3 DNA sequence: TGTGCCAGCAGCTGGACAGGGCGAAGCAATCAGCCCCAGCATTTT.

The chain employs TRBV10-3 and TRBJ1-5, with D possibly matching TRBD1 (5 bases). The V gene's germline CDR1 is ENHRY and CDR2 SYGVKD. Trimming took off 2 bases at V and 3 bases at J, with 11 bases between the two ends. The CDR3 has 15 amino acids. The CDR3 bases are TGTGCCATCAGTGAGGGGGGGGTCGTCAATCAGCCCCAGCATTTT. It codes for CAISEGGVVNQPQHF.

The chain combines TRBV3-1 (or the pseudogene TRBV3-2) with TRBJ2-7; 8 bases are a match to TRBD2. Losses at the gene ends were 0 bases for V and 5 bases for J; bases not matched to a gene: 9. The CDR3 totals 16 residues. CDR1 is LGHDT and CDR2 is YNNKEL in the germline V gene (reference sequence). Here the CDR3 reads CASSQDFSGRGHEQYF. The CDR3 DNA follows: TGTGCCAGCAGCCAAGATTTCAGCGGGAGAGGCCACGAGCAGTACTTC.

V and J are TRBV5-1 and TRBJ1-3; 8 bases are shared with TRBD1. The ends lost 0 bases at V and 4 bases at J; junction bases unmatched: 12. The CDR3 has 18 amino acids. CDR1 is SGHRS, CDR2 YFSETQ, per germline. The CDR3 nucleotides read TGCGCCAGCAGCTTGGGTGTCCAGGGGGCCTTCGCCGGAAACACCATATATTTT. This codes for CASSLGVQGAFAGNTIYF.

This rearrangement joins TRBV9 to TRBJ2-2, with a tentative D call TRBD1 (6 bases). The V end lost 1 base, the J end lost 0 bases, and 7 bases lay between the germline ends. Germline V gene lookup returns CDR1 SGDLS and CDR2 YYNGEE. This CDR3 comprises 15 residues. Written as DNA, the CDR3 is TGTGCCAGCAGCGTAAGGGGGACGAACACCGGGGAGCTGTTTTTT. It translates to CASSVRGTNTGELFF.

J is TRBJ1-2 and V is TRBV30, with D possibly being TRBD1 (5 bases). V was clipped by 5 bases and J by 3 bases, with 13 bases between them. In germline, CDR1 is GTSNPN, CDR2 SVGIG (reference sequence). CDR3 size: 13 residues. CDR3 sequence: CAWVQGFDYGYTF. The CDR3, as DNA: TGTGCCTGGGTCCAGGGTTTTGACTATGGCTACACCTTC.

Here the CDR3 reads CASSRLSLRGITRNSPLHF. Here the CDR3 DNA reads TGTGCCAGCAGCCGCCTTAGTCTCAGGGGGATAACACGTAATTCACCCCTCCACTTT. The J gene is TRBJ1-6, the V gene TRBV21-1; the table's D call TRBD1 went unverified against the DNA. TRBV21-1 is a recognized pseudogene. CDR3 size: 19 residues.

CDR3 in DNA: TGCGCCAGCAGACCGGGACAGGAAAACTCCTACAATGAGCAGTTCTTC. Protein: CASRPGQENSYNEQFF. The J gene is TRBJ2-1, the V gene TRBV5-1; 8 bases agree with TRBD1. The CDR3 length is 16 residues. Germline values: CDR1 SGHRS, CDR2 YFSETQ. Unmatched junction bases numbered 7, after V lost 5 bases and J lost 0 bases.

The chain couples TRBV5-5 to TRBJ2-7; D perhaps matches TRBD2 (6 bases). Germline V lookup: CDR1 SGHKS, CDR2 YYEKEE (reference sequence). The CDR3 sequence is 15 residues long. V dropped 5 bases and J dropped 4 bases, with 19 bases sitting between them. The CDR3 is CASRIGQWGVYEQYF. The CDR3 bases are TGTGCCAGCAGAATTGGGCAATGGGGGGTATACGAGCAGTACTTC.